This T cell receptor beta chain came from a study of tumor and adjacent non-tumor tissue in lung cancer. Overall study: Patients were aged roughly 31 to 76, approximately 11 men and 5 women, stage I to III. Study observations and caveats: Compared with tumor, normal lung showed significantly lower TCR diversity.

No cell sorting was done before RNA was extracted from the tissue. Chemotherapy-naive patients with new lung cancer underwent thoracic surgery in China, August–late 2014. A modified ARM-PCR protocol with three rounds of nested PCR amplified TCRbeta. TCRdb reanalysed the multiplex PCR reads using MiXCR and keeps one entry per CDR3 protein. This table holds 75,000 to 95,000 distinct CDR3 sequences, just over 65% found once. Notes on this clonotype: Its antigen is currently unknown.

CDR3 size: 16 residues. CDR1 and CDR2 from the germline V gene are LGHNA and YSLEER. V lost 0 bases and J 9 bases, leaving 17 bases between the germline ends. Material for sequencing was lung tumor tissue. The origin of this receptor is a man in his 60s with non-small cell lung cancer. The chain combines TRBV4-3 with TRBJ2-2; no clear D. The CDR3 loop reads CASSQDRRDLDRELFF. DNA of the CDR3: TGCGCCAGCAGCCAAGATCGAAGGGATCTTGACCGGGAGCTGTTTTTT.